This TCR beta chain was found in a study of cytomegalovirus exposure and HLA in healthy donors. Across the study: The 90 to 150 validation repertoires used a platform that matched the one used for the approximately 610 first-cohort repertoires, as a later analysis reported. Study results and limitations: Cytomegalovirus status was reportedly diagnosed by the classifier with high specificity and sensitivity. A few chains tied to CMV proved CMV antigen-specific in vitro.

Points on this clone: Its target is unknown.

The data were produced by immunoSEQ multiplex PCR, yet TCRdb's version contains in-frame clones alone and is incomplete. The sample includes under 200,000 clones, about 90% seen only once; the top ten take 3% to 3.5%. The sequenced sample was PBMCs. This clonotype originated in a woman under 30 in good health and CMV-seropositive.

CDR3 nucleotides: TGTGCCAGCAGCGTAGCAGGGGGACCCGGGGAGCTGTTTTTT. It codes for CASSVAGGPGELFF. The V and J genes are TRBV9 and TRBJ2-2; 7 bases fit TRBD1. There are 14 residues in the CDR3. V shed 0 bases and J 6 bases; nucleotides not matched to a gene: 2. Germline-derived CDR1 and CDR2 are SGDLS and YYNGEE.